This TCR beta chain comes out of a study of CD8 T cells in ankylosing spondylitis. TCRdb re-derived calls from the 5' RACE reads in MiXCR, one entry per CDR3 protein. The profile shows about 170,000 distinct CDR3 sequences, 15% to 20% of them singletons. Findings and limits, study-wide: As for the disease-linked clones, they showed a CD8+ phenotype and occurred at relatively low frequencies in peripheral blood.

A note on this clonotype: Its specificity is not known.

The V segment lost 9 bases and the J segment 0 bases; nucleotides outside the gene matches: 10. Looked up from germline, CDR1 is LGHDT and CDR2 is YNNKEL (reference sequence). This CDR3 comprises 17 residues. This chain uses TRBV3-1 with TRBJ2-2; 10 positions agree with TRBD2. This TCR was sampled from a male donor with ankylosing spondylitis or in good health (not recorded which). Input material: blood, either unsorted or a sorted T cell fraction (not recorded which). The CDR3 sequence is CASSFIAGGSNTGELFF. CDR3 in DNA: TGTGCCAGTAGCTTTATAGCGGGAGGCTCGAACACCGGGGAGCTGTTTTTT.